Following are 15 T cell receptor beta chains from one sample sequenced in a study of blood T cell repertoires in COVID-19. Clones were read by immunoSEQ multiplex PCR, and TCRdb kept only the in-frame ones, dropping some. The repertoire includes around 300,000 clones, more than 70% of them detected once, and roughly 2% sits in the top ten. The sample was PBMCs or T cells enriched from blood (not recorded which). These receptors all stem from a woman aged 55-69 years in a cohort exposed to, infected with or recovered from COVID-19 (not recorded which).

The chain joins TRBV10-1 to TRBJ1-3; D is undetermined. The CDR3 has 15 amino acids. Germline V gene data show CDR1 as WNHNN and CDR2 as SYGVQD (reference sequence). Trimming removed 5 bases at V and 0 bases at J, with 11 bases between. CDR3 bases: TGCGCCAGCAGTCCCGGGTCGAGCTCTGGAAACACCATATATTTT. Its translation is CASSPGSSSGNTIYF.

V gene TRBV5-1 combines with J gene TRBJ1-1; tentatively, D is TRBD1 (6 bases). Germline V lookup: CDR1 SGHRS, CDR2 YFSETQ. The CDR3 totals 14 residues. With 2 bases removed from V and 1 base from J, the gap between germline ends came to 9 bases. CDR3 coding DNA: TGCGCCAGCAGCTTACAGGGAAGGAACACTGAAGCTTTCTTT. Translation: CASSLQGRNTEAFF.

The J gene is TRBJ2-3, the V gene TRBV5-1, with a weak D call TRBD2 (6 bases). Trimming left V 1 base short and J 5 bases short, with 8 bases between. The CDR3 runs to 13 residues. CDR1 and CDR2 from the germline V gene are SGHRS and YFSETQ. The DNA of the CDR3 is TGCGCCAGCAGCTTGCGGGAGCTAGATACGCAGTATTTT. Protein sequence: CASSLRELDTQYF.

This chain links TRBV30 with TRBJ1-5; 7 bases fit TRBD1. Germline V lookup: CDR1 GTSNPN, CDR2 SVGIG (reference sequence). V shed 1 base, J shed 4 bases, and the junction held 1 base outside the gene matches. The CDR3 spans 13 residues. The DNA for the CDR3 is TGTGCCTGGAGTGGGGGACAGAATCAGCCCCAGCATTTT. Protein product: CAWSGGQNQPQHF.

V usage is TRBV9 and J usage is TRBJ1-2, with D unclear. Trimming removed 0 bases at V and 4 bases at J, with 7 bases between. Per the germline V gene, CDR1 is SGDLS and CDR2 is YYNGEE. The CDR3 has 13 residues. In DNA, the CDR3 is TGTGCCAGCAGCGTAGTATACGGCTATGGCTACACCTTC. The encoded protein is CASSVVYGYGYTF.

The J gene is TRBJ2-1, the V gene TRBV5-1, with no clear D. The CDR3 totals 13 residues. V was pared by 0 bases and J by 4 bases, with 5 bases between. The germline CDR1 and CDR2 sequences are SGHRS and YFSETQ. CDR3 amino acids: CASSLVRYNEQFF. The CDR3 DNA follows: TGCGCCAGCAGCTTGGTCAGGTACAATGAGCAGTTCTTC.

The CDR3 region is CASSPGGTDTQYF. The CDR3 region has the DNA TGTGCCAGCAGCCCGGGGGGCACAGATACGCAGTATTTT. This rearrangement joins TRBV13 to TRBJ2-3, with D possibly TRBD2 on 6 matching bases. This CDR3 spans 13 amino acids. V was cut by 5 bases and J by 1 base, with 7 bases left in between. Germline lookup yields CDR1 PRHDT and CDR2 FYEKMQ (reference sequence). Full variable domain (rest looked up from reference TRBV13 and TRBJ2-3): AAGVIQSPRHLIKEKRETATLKCYPIPRHDTVYWYQQGPGQDPQFLISFYEKMQSDKGSIPDRFSAQQFSDYHSELNMSSLELGDSALYFCASSPGGTDTQYFGPGTRLTVL.

In DNA form, the CDR3 reads TGTGCCAGCAGCAGGAACAGGGGAAACAATCAGCCCCAGCATTTT. Amino acid sequence: CASSRNRGNNQPQHF. The genes are TRBV11-2 and TRBJ1-5; 7 bases fit TRBD1. Germline V gene sequence: CDR1 SGHAT, CDR2 FQNNGV. The CDR3 has 15 amino acids. With 5 bases clipped from V and 3 bases from J, the junction kept 7 bases outside the gene matches.

This clone was seen just once. The chain carries TRBV30 and TRBJ2-3; 8 nucleotides align to TRBD1. CDR1 GTSNPN and CDR2 SVGIG come from the germline V gene (reference sequence). This CDR3 region has 13 residues. Trimming took 3 bases from V and 7 from J; bases not matched to a gene: 6. In DNA form, the CDR3 reads TGTGCCTGGAGCGACAGGGGATCGAATACGCAGTATTTT. It encodes CAWSDRGSNTQYF.

The chain has TRBV7-2 and TRBJ1-1; 9 bases agree with TRBD1. This CDR3 comprises 14 residues. Germline V gene sequence: CDR1 SGHTA, CDR2 FQGNSA. With 6 bases clipped from V and 5 bases from J, the junction kept 7 bases outside the gene matches. CDR3 in amino acids: CASSPGQGLTEAFF. DNA of the CDR3: TGTGCCAGCAGTCCGGGACAGGGCTTGACTGAAGCTTTCTTT.

This clone has a single count. The chain recombines TRBV30 with TRBJ2-1; D is ambiguous. The CDR3 sequence is 10 residues long. V shed 5 bases and J shed 8 bases, with 7 bases lying between them. Germline values: CDR1 GTSNPN, CDR2 SVGIG (reference sequence). CDR3 sequence reads: CAWAEHEQFF. The CDR3 nucleotides are TGTGCCTGGGCTGAGCATGAGCAGTTCTTC.

The chain couples TRBV7-9 to TRBJ1-4; 7 bases match TRBD1. Looked up from germline, CDR1 is SEHNR and CDR2 is FQNEAQ (reference sequence). The CDR3 length is 13 residues. V trimming: 6 bases; J trimming: 4 bases; junction bases outside the gene matches: 2. The DNA for the CDR3 is TGTGCCAGCAGGGGACAGCTTAATGAAAAACTGTTTTTT. Protein: CASRGQLNEKLFF. The variable domain in full, with the rest retrieved from reference TRBV7-9 and TRBJ1-4, is DTGVSQNPRHKITKRGQNVTFRCDPISEHNRLYWYRQTLGQGPEFLTYFQNEAQLEKSRLLSDRFSAERPKGSFSTLEIQRTEQGDSAMYLCASRGQLNEKLFFGSGTQLSVL.

The chain couples TRBV5-1 to TRBJ2-1; 11 bases map to TRBD2. This CDR3 region has 17 residues. Looked up from germline, CDR1 is SGHRS and CDR2 is YFSETQ. The ends lost 0 bases at V and 6 bases at J; junction bases unmatched: 8. The DNA for the CDR3 is TGCGCCAGCAGCTTGGCGGAGGTAGCGGGAGGGGGCAATGAGCAGTTCTTC. This gives the protein CASSLAEVAGGGNEQFF.

Only one count was recorded for this clone. V gene TRBV11-2 combines with J gene TRBJ2-7; TRBD2 aligns across 13 bases. The CDR3 loop spans 13 amino acids. CDR1 and CDR2 (germline): SGHAT, FQNNGV. V gave up 5 bases and J gave up 8 bases; unmatched junction bases: 3. CDR3 protein: CASSRTSGSQQYF. The DNA for the CDR3 is TGTGCCAGCAGCCGGACTAGCGGGAGTCAGCAGTACTTC.

This chain joins TRBV13 and TRBJ2-7; TRBD2 aligns across 10 bases. CDR3 length: 15 amino acids. V gave up 2 bases and J gave up 3 bases; unmatched junction bases: 4. The germline gives CDR1 PRHDT, CDR2 FYEKMQ (reference sequence). The CDR3 region is CASSLRLAGDYEQYF. CDR3 in DNA: TGTGCCAGCAGCTTAAGGCTAGCGGGGGACTACGAGCAGTACTTC.